The 23 T cell receptor beta chains in this list originate from one sample, sequenced in a study of blood T cell repertoires in COVID-19 (dated by TCRdb to 2018 to 2021). Libraries were constructed by the immunoSEQ multiplex PCR assay. This is the immuneACCESS table as TCRdb keeps it, with only in-frame sequences that have V and J called. A part of the clones is gone; compared with another copy, unresolved V genes explain less than half, and the rest is unexplained. This sample has about 260,000 clones in its table, and approximately 87% of those were observed once. Jointly, the top ten make up approximately 1.4% of the sample. Sequencing was carried out using peripheral blood. The source of these receptors is a middle-aged woman who had recovered from COVID-19.

V and J are TRBV7-9 and TRBJ2-1; the D is unclear. Germline assignment: CDR1 SEHNR and CDR2 FQNEAQ (reference sequence). The CDR3 is 13 residues long. V was shortened by 0 bases and J by 10 bases, with 10 bases between the two germline ends. The CDR3 here is CASSLALTGEQFF. The CDR3 DNA reads TGTGCCAGCAGCTTAGCGTTGACTGGGGAGCAGTTCTTC. Supplemented by reference TRBV7-9 and TRBJ2-1, the full variable domain reads DTGVSQNPRHKITKRGQNVTFRCDPISEHNRLYWYRQTLGQGPEFLTYFQNEAQLEKSRLLSDRFSAERPKGSFSTLEIQRTEQGDSAMYLCASSLALTGEQFFGPGTRLTVL.

The chain employs TRBV10-1 and TRBJ1-6; D gene unclear. Trimming took 3 bases from V and 0 from J, leaving 3 bases between them. The CDR3 spans 14 residues. Germline lookup yields CDR1 WNHNN and CDR2 SYGVQD (reference sequence). The CDR3 DNA reads TGCGCCAGCAGTGACGGCTCCTATAATTCACCCCTCCACTTT. Residues: CASSDGSYNSPLHF.

The CDR3 DNA follows: TGTGCCAGCAGTTTACGGGATAACACCGGGGAGCTGTTTTTT. Residues: CASSLRDNTGELFF. This chain links TRBV27 with TRBJ2-2; D is possibly TRBD2 (5 bases). The CDR3 contains 14 residues. The V end lost 2 bases, the J end lost 2 bases, and 6 bases lay between the germline ends. Germline CDR1 reads MNHEY; CDR2 reads SMNVEV (reference sequence).

This clone was found once. The chain carries TRBV10-1 and TRBJ2-7; D is possibly TRBD1 (6 bases). Between the trimmed V and J ends, which lost 2 bases and 6 bases, there was a span of 14 bases. Germline values: CDR1 WNHNN, CDR2 SYGVQD (reference sequence). The CDR3 is made up of 14 amino acids. DNA of the CDR3: TGCGCCAGCAGTGAGAGTGGTGACAGGTCCGAGCAGTACTTC. This codes for CASSESGDRSEQYF.

The gene calls are TRBV3-1 (or the pseudogene TRBV3-2) and TRBJ1-2, with TRBD1 identical over 7 bases. The CDR3 loop spans 16 amino acids. The trim removed 4 bases at V and 4 bases at J, leaving 12 bases unmatched. Germline loops: CDR1 LGHDT, CDR2 YNNKEL (reference sequence). The CDR3 here is CASSPPIAGGIYGYTF. CDR3 DNA sequence: TGTGCCAGCAGCCCCCCGATCGCAGGGGGAATCTATGGCTACACCTTC.

V usage is TRBV18 and J usage is TRBJ2-2; 9 positions match TRBD1. This CDR3 spans 16 amino acids. V gave up 1 base and J gave up 4 bases; unmatched junction bases: 4. Germline V gene sequence: CDR1 KGHSH, CDR2 LQKENI. The CDR3 bases are TGTGCCAGCTCACCACTCACAGGGGGCACCACCGGGGAGCTGTTTTTT. It is translated as CASSPLTGGTTGELFF.

V is TRBV27 and J is TRBJ2-5; D might be TRBD1 (5 bases). This CDR3 has 14 amino acids. V dropped 5 bases and J dropped 4 bases, with 14 bases sitting between them. The germline CDR1 and CDR2 sequences are MNHEY and SMNVEV (reference sequence). In nucleotides, the CDR3 is TGTGCCAGCAGTCCCAGGCTGGGGCTAGAGACCCAGTACTTC. This codes for CASSPRLGLETQYF.

The V call is TRBV5-1, the J call TRBJ2-7; 11 bases agree with TRBD2. Germline loops: CDR1 SGHRS, CDR2 YFSETQ. J was trimmed by 3 bases and V by 0 bases; bases with no gene match: 2. This CDR3 comprises 15 residues. Written as DNA, the CDR3 is TGCGCCAGCAGCTTGGTGACTAGCGGGAACTACGAGCAGTACTTC. As protein: CASSLVTSGNYEQYF.

The chain is built from TRBV5-4 and TRBJ2-5, with D tentatively TRBD1 (6 bases). The CDR3 spans 14 residues. Germline assignment: CDR1 SGHNT and CDR2 YYREEE (reference sequence). Trimming cost V 2 bases and J 3 bases, with 11 bases left between them. The CDR3: CASSFLTGKETQYF. CDR3 DNA: TGTGCCAGCAGCTTCTTAACAGGGAAAGAGACCCAGTACTTC.

This clone was counted only a few times. The chain uses TRBV4-3 and TRBJ2-7, with 9 bases that match TRBD1. From germline, CDR1 is LGHNA and CDR2 YSLEER. The CDR3 contains 18 residues. V lost 1 base, J lost 0 bases, and 10 bases stayed unmatched. CDR3 sequence reads: CASSQAQGQGTYSYEQYF. The CDR3 DNA is TGCGCCAGCAGCCAAGCCCAAGGACAGGGGACTTACTCCTACGAGCAGTACTTC.

This rearrangement joins TRBV7-2 to TRBJ2-7; 13 bases agree with TRBD2. Trimming cost V 6 bases and J 5 bases; bases outside gene matches: 7. The germline V gene encodes CDR1 SGHTA and CDR2 FQGNSA. The CDR3 loop spans 15 amino acids. CDR3 sequence: CASRPRLAGGDEQYF. The CDR3 bases are TGTGCCAGCAGACCGCGACTAGCGGGGGGTGACGAGCAGTACTTC.

The chain recombines TRBV18 with TRBJ2-3; 12 nucleotides line up with TRBD1. The germline gives CDR1 KGHSH, CDR2 LQKENI. The V gene end was trimmed by 3 bases and the J gene end by 8 bases; junction bases not matched to a gene: 6. The CDR3 extends over 15 amino acids. The CDR3 nucleotides read TGTGCCAGCTCACCTAGGGACAGGGGGCTCGGTACGCAGTATTTT. Residues: CASSPRDRGLGTQYF.

V is TRBV3-1 (or the pseudogene TRBV3-2) and J is TRBJ2-7; maybe TRBD2 (6 bases). The CDR3 is 16 amino acids. Germline V gene data show CDR1 as LGHDT and CDR2 as YNNKEL (reference sequence). V was cut by 3 bases and J by 0 bases, with 15 bases left in between. CDR3 amino acids: CASSHEGTVSSYEQYF. CDR3 bases: TGTGCCAGCAGCCACGAAGGGACTGTGAGCTCCTACGAGCAGTACTTC.

The chain joins TRBV12-3 or TRBV12-4 to TRBJ1-5; tentatively, D is TRBD1 (5 bases). Deletions cut 4 bases from V and 6 bases from J, with 10 bases between. The CDR3 covers 13 residues. For the CDR3, the DNA is TGTGCCAGCAGTTCCGGGGGAATTCAGCCCCAGCATTTT. This encodes CASSSGGIQPQHF.

J is TRBJ1-3 and V is TRBV30; unclear D gene. The CDR3 consists of 14 residues. Germline V gives CDR1 GTSNPN, CDR2 SVGIG (reference sequence). The CDR3 DNA follows: TGTGCTTCTTCCCCGGGGAACTCTGGAAACACCATATATTTT. Its protein is CASSPGNSGNTIYF.

This rearrangement joins TRBV19 to TRBJ1-5; the D is unclear. Looked up from germline, CDR1 is LNHDA and CDR2 is SQIVND (reference sequence). The length of the CDR3 is 20 residues. Trimming took 6 bases from V and 0 from J, leaving 27 bases between them. CDR3 in amino acids: CASRTTAGNLAADSNQPQHF. DNA for the CDR3: TGTGCCAGTAGAACCACGGCCGGGAATCTGGCGGCTGATAGCAATCAGCCCCAGCATTTT. Supplemented by reference TRBV19 and TRBJ1-5, the full variable domain reads DGGITQSPKYLFRKEGQNVTLSCEQNLNHDAMYWYRQDPGQGLRLIYYSQIVNDFQKGDIAEGYSVSREKKESFPLTVTSAQKNPTAFYLCASRTTAGNLAADSNQPQHFGDGTRLSIL.

The chain joins TRBV7-8 to TRBJ1-2; 8 bases line up with TRBD1. The CDR3 length is 14 residues. Trimming cost V 3 bases and J 3 bases; bases outside gene matches: 3. CDR1 is SGHVS, CDR2 FQNEAQ, per germline. CDR3 amino acids: CASSLTGVDYGYTF. The CDR3 bases are TGTGCCAGCAGCTTGACAGGGGTGGACTATGGCTACACCTTC.

V gene TRBV4-3 combines with J gene TRBJ2-7; D is uncertain. CDR1 is LGHNA and CDR2 is YSLEER in the germline V gene. The CDR3 is 14 residues long. The germline V and J ends were trimmed by 0 bases and 2 bases, with 8 bases remaining between them. DNA for the CDR3: TGCGCCAGCAGCCAAGATCCAGGCCCCTACGAGCAGTACTTC. It codes for CASSQDPGPYEQYF.

This sequence joins TRBV7-2 and TRBJ2-5, with no clear D. The CDR3 loop spans 14 amino acids. Germline values: CDR1 SGHTA, CDR2 FQGNSA. V shed 5 bases and J shed 2 bases, with 12 bases lying between them. The CDR3 bases are TGTGCCAGCAGCCCCTCCTCTTCTCAAGAGACCCAGTACTTC. Translation: CASSPSSSQETQYF.

The V gene is TRBV5-1, the J gene TRBJ2-2, with a weak D call TRBD1 (5 bases). Germline values: CDR1 SGHRS, CDR2 YFSETQ. This CDR3 comprises 15 residues. V was shortened by 0 bases and J by 6 bases, with 12 bases between the two germline ends. The CDR3 region has the DNA TGCGCCAGCAGCTTGGTGCAGGGTGGAGCCGGGGAGCTGTTTTTT. It encodes CASSLVQGGAGELFF.

The chain has TRBV5-4 and TRBJ1-2; D might be TRBD1 (6 bases). Germline V gene data show CDR1 as SGHNT and CDR2 as YYREEE (reference sequence). The CDR3 runs 15 residues. The V and J ends lost 0 bases and 3 bases respectively, with 12 bases between them. CDR3 bases: TGTGCCAGCAGCTTGGCCACACAGGGAGACTATGGCTACACCTTC. This encodes CASSLATQGDYGYTF.

This clone has only one observation. J is TRBJ2-1 and V is TRBV6-1; D is undetermined. From germline, CDR1 is MNHNS and CDR2 SASEGT. With 3 bases removed from V and 2 bases from J, the gap between germline ends came to 11 bases. The CDR3 contains 15 residues. CDR3: CASSEAKGAYNEQFF. The CDR3 nucleotides read TGTGCCAGCAGTGAGGCTAAAGGAGCCTACAATGAGCAGTTCTTC.

This chain joins TRBV7-9 and TRBJ2-2, with D unresolved. V was cut by 5 bases and J by 5 bases, with 12 bases left in between. This CDR3 has 14 residues. Germline loops: CDR1 SEHNR, CDR2 FQNEAQ (reference sequence). This CDR3 reads CASSPKLGTGELFF. CDR3 DNA sequence: TGTGCCAGCAGCCCCAAGCTCGGGACCGGGGAGCTGTTTTTT. Full variable domain (rest looked up from reference TRBV7-9 and TRBJ2-2): DTGVSQNPRHKITKRGQNVTFRCDPISEHNRLYWYRQTLGQGPEFLTYFQNEAQLEKSRLLSDRFSAERPKGSFSTLEIQRTEQGDSAMYLCASSPKLGTGELFFGEGSRLTVL.